Reported below is one TCR beta chain. The sample is drawn from a study of cytotoxic CD8 clonotypes in ibrutinib-treated CLL. Overall study context: Complete response was seen in 2 patients and partial in some 24; roughly twelve progressed and around 14 stayed remitted after a median roughly 70 months. Response samples were taken after a median of around 11 months on treatment, range 6 to 36.

Here immunoSEQ multiplex PCR was the method, and the copy in TCRdb shows in-frame clones only, minus some. This table holds 150,000 to 200,000 clones, about 88% found once. There are 17 residues in the CDR3. CDR1 is LGHNA, CDR2 YSLEER, per germline. Trimming cost V 1 base and J 4 bases; bases outside gene matches: 10. This specimen consisted of PBMCs, obtained at disease progression, from a patient treated with ibrutinib. The source of this sequence is a human donor with chronic lymphocytic leukemia. The V call is TRBV4-3, the J call TRBJ2-1; 7 nucleotides agree with TRBD1. The CDR3 region has the DNA TGCGCCAGCAGCCAAGGTGCACCCGGGACAGCTTACAATGAGCAGTTCTTC. This codes for CASSQGAPGTAYNEQFF.